This TCR beta chain appears in the sequencing data of a study of cytomegalovirus exposure and HLA in healthy donors. Germline V gives CDR1 SGHTA, CDR2 FQGNSA. Trimming removed 6 bases at V and 5 bases at J, with 10 bases between. There are 12 residues in the CDR3. In the PCR, 60 Vbeta and 13 Jbeta primers were used. Sequenced by immunoSEQ multiplex PCR; TCRdb stores in-frame clones only, minus some. Its table lists 150,000 to 200,000 clones. The chain combines TRBV7-2 with TRBJ2-5, with a tentative D call TRBD2 (5 bases). Material: PBMCs. The origin of this receptor is a man aged 30 to 45 in good health and CMV-seronegative. This CDR3 is CASRSDWETQYF. The CDR3 DNA is TGTGCCAGCAGGTCGGACTGGGAGACCCAGTACTTC.